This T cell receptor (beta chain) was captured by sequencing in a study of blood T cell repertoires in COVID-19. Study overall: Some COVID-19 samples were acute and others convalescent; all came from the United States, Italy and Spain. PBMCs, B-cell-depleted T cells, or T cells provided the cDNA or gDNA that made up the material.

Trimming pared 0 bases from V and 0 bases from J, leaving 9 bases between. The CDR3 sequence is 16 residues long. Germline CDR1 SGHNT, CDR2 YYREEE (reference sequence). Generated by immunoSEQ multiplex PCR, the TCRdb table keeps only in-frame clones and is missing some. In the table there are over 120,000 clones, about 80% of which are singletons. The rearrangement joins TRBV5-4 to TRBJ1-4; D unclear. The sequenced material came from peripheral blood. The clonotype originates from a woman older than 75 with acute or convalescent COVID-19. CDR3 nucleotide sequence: TGTGCCAGCAGCTTGGGAGCAGGTTCAACTAATGAAAAACTGTTTTTT. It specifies CASSLGAGSTNEKLFF.